The source of this T cell receptor (beta chain) is a study of identical twins. Whole-study findings and limits: Findings depended on cross-sectional statistics rather than tracking the same donors.

TCRdb re-called the 5' RACE reads through MiXCR, storing one row per CDR3 protein. The table includes 450,000 or so distinct CDR3 sequences, 13% to 15% detected once. The sample holds a few counts of this clonotype. Its specificity is unknown. V lost 3 bases and J 2 bases, leaving 16 bases between the germline ends. CDR3 size: 16 residues. CDR1 LGHDT and CDR2 YNNKEL come from the germline V gene (reference sequence). These same records also appear under a second study, on yellow fever vaccine responses in identical twins.

The V and J genes are TRBV3-1 and TRBJ2-5; a weak D match, TRBD2 (5 bases). This TCR came from a woman aged 18-29 years in good health. What was sequenced was CD4+ T cells sorted from blood. The CDR3 DNA sequence: TGTGCCAGCAGCCAGAGGAGGTTAGGAAGACAAGAGACCCAGTACTTC. This gives the protein CASSQRRLGRQETQYF.